Below, 5 T cell receptor beta chains from the same sample are listed, as sequenced in a study of control samples from healthy donors and cancer patients. Generated by immunoSEQ multiplex PCR, the TCRdb table keeps only in-frame clones and is missing some. Altogether about 48,000 clones are present, roughly 92% being singletons, with the ten largest covering around 24%. The specimen was PBMCs. The receptors originated from a woman between 45 and 60 years old with head and neck cancer.

The genes are TRBV27 and TRBJ2-1; 8 bases align to TRBD2. With 7 bases clipped from V and 7 bases from J, the junction kept 9 bases outside the gene matches. The length of the CDR3 is 14 residues. CDR1 is MNHEY and CDR2 is SMNVEV in the germline V gene (reference sequence). CDR3 sequence: CASTKRGPLNEQFF. The CDR3 bases are TGTGCCAGCACTAAGCGGGGGCCTTTAAATGAGCAGTTCTTC.

The chain recombines TRBV9 with TRBJ2-1, with D perhaps given as TRBD1 or TRBD2 (5 bases each). The germline gives CDR1 SGDLS, CDR2 YYNGEE. Between the trimmed V and J ends, which lost 4 bases and 7 bases, there was a span of 21 bases. The CDR3 contains 16 residues. In nucleotides, the CDR3 is TGTGCCAGCAGCCGAGGGAAGGGGCTCCCTTGGAATGAGCAGTTCTTC. This codes for CASSRGKGLPWNEQFF. Full variable domain (remainder filled in from reference TRBV9 and TRBJ2-1): DSGVTQTPKHLITATGQRVTLRCSPRSGDLSVYWYQQSLDQGLQFLIQYYNGEERAKGNILERFSAQQFPDLHSELNLSSLELGDSALYFCASSRGKGLPWNEQFFGPGTRLTVL.

The chain uses TRBV6-5 and TRBJ1-5; perhaps TRBD1 as D (5 bases). The ends were cut back, 6 bases at V and 4 bases at J, with 13 bases in the middle. Germline V gene data show CDR1 as MNHEY and CDR2 as SVGAGI. The CDR3 has 14 amino acids. CDR3 bases: TGTGCCAGCAGCTTCTTGGGGGATAATCAGCCCCAGCATTTT. Encoded protein: CASSFLGDNQPQHF.

The chain is built from TRBV4-3 and TRBJ1-4; D uncertain. CDR3 length equals 17 residues. Germline CDR1 reads LGHNA; CDR2 reads YSLEER. Trimming pared 1 base from V and 2 bases from J, leaving 14 bases between. The DNA of the CDR3 is TGCGCCAGCAGCCAAGGGCTGGGAGGTACGACTAATGAAAAACTGTTTTTT. Translation gives CASSQGLGGTTNEKLFF.

This chain uses TRBV6-5 with TRBJ2-5; tentative D call: TRBD2 (6 bases). V dropped 5 bases and J dropped 5 bases, with 9 bases sitting between them. Germline V lookup: CDR1 MNHEY, CDR2 SVGAGI. CDR3 size: 12 residues. The CDR3: CASSQGGETQYF. CDR3 bases: TGTGCCAGCAGTCAGGGAGGCGAGACCCAGTACTTC.